Given below is one T cell receptor (beta chain) in context. As to time point: patch test 2, 6 weeks after DPC sensitization. The treatment: therapeutic diphenylcyclopropenone sensitization with weekly scalp DPC. Ahead of applying each patch test, blood was sampled. This CDR3 is 11 amino acids long. Per germline, CDR1 DFQATT and CDR2 SNEGSKA (reference sequence). The data were obtained in a study of human T cells and chemical hapten exposure. Individual cDNA molecules each carried unique molecular identifiers attached by the library. Source study methods: Sample-level TCR yields exhibited a median of about 96,000, with a range of about 20,000 to 750,000. Using its own MiXCR run on the RACE reads, TCRdb lists one record per CDR3 protein. TCRdb assigned the V and J calls; the authors' analysis was not used. The sample lists tens of thousands of distinct CDR3 sequences; 10% to 13% were seen once.

The rearrangement joins TRBV20-1 to TRBJ2-2; 7 positions match TRBD2. This receptor was taken from a woman aged 45 to 65 with alopecia areata. Some clones in this sample may be carry-over from other donors' samples. The sequencing used whole blood, collected in connection with sensitization to the hapten diphenylcyclopropenone (DPC). The CDR3 spells CGGGDTGELFF. The CDR3 nucleotides are TGCGGGGGAGGGGACACCGGGGAGCTGTTTTTT.